This T cell receptor beta chain was captured by sequencing in a study of T cell responses to AZD1222 COVID-19 vaccine. Libraries were prepared by immunoSEQ multiplex PCR; TCRdb keeps only in-frame clonotypes and omits some of them. The sample shows some 64,000 clones, over 75% of them seen only once. The CDR3 runs 16 residues. Trimming shortened V by 6 bases and J by 8 bases, and 23 bases separated the two germline ends. Germline CDR1 reads WNHNN; CDR2 reads SYGVQD (reference sequence). The rearrangement links TRBV10-1 to TRBJ2-4, with D maybe TRBD2 (7 bases). This TCR was sampled from an adult in good health. The specimen comprised peripheral blood, sampled on day 0 of AZD1222 vaccination. CDR3 protein: CASSSNRGAERDIQYF. CDR3 nucleotide sequence: TGCGCCAGCAGCTCAAACCGGGGGGCTGAGCGTGACATTCAGTACTTC.